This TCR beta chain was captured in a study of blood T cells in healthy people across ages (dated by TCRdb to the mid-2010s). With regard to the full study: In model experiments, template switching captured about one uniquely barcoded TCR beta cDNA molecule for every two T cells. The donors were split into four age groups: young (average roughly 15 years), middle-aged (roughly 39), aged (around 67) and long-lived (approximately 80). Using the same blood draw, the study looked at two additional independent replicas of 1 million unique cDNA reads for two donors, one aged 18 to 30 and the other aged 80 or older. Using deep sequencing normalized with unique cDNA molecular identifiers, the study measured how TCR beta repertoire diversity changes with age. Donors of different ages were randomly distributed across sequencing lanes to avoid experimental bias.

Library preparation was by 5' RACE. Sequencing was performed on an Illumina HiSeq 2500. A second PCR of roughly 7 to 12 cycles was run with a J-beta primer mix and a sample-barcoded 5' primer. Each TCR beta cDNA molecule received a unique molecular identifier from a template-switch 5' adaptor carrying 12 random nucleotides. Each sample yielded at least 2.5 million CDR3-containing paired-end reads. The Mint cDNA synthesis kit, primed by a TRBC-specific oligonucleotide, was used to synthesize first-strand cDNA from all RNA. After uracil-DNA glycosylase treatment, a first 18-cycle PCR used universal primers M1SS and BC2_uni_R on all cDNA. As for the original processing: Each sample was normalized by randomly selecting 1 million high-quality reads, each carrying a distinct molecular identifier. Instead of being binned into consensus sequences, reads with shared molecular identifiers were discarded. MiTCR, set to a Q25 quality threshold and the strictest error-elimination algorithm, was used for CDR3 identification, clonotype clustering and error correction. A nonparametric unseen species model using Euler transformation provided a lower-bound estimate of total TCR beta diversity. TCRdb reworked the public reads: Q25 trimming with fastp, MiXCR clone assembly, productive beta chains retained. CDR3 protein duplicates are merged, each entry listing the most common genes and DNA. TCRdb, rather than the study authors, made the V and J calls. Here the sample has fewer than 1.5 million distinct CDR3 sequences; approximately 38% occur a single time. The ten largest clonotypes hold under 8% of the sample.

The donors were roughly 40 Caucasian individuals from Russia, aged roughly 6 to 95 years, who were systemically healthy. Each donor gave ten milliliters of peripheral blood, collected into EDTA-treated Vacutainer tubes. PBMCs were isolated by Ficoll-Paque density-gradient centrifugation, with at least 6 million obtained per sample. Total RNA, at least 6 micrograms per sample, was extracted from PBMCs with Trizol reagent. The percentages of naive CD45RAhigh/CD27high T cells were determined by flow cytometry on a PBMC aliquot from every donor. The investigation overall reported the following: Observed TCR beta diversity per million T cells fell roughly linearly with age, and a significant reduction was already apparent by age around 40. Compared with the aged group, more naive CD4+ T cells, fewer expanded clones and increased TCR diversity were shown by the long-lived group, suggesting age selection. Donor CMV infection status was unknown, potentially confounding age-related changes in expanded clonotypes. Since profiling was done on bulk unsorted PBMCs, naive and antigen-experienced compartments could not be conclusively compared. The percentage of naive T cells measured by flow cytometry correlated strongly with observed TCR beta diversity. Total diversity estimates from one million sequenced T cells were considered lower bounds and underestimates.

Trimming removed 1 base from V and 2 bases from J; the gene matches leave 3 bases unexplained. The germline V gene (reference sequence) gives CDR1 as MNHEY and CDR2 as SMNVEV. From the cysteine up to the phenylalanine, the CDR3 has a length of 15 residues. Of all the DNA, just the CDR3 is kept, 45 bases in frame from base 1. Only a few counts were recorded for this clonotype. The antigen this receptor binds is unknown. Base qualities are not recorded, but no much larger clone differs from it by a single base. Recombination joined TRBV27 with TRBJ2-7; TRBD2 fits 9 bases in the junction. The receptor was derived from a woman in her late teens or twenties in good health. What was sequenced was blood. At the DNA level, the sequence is TGTGCCAGCAGTTTATATGCGGGAGGGACCTACGAGCAGTACTTC. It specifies CASSLYAGGTYEQYF.